This entry lists 13 T cell receptor beta chains sequenced from one sample in a study of T cells in Graves' hyperthyroidism and ophthalmopathy. Researchers amplified the TCR beta CDR3 regions from RNA transcripts. The study used the HTBI primer set for a first-round RT-PCR of the TCR CDR3. Each CDR3 protein is one row after TCRdb ran MiXCR on the multiplex PCR reads. The sample holds about 590,000 distinct CDR3 sequences, 11% to 15% seen once. Sequenced input: blood. These TCRs come from a woman aged 18 to 35 with Graves' ophthalmopathy.

This clonotype has ten or more counts. The chain employs TRBV2 and TRBJ2-1; tentative D call: TRBD1 (5 bases). There are 14 residues in the CDR3. CDR1 is SNHLY, CDR2 FYNNEI, per germline. V was trimmed by 3 bases and J by 6 bases, leaving 12 bases between them. The CDR3, as DNA: TGTGCCAGCAGTGAGTTCGACAGACTCAATGAGCAGTTCTTC. The encoded protein is CASSEFDRLNEQFF. The whole variable domain, remainder taken from reference TRBV2 and TRBJ2-1, is EPEVTQTPSHQVTQMGQEVILRCVPISNHLYFYWYRQILGQKVEFLVSFYNNEISEKSEIFDDQFSVERPDGSNFTLKIRSTKLEDSAMYFCASSEFDRLNEQFFGPGTRLTVL.

This clonotype came up many times. V is TRBV2 and J is TRBJ2-7, with no clear D. This CDR3 is 15 amino acids long. The germline CDR1 and CDR2 sequences are SNHLY and FYNNEI. The V gene lost 0 bases and the J gene lost 5 bases, with 14 bases spanning the gap. CDR3: CASSEAPGRTNEQYF. The CDR3 coding sequence is TGTGCCAGCAGTGAAGCGCCTGGGCGAACTAACGAGCAGTACTTC.

This clonotype was counted a few times. This rearrangement joins TRBV7-9 to TRBJ2-1, with a tentative D call TRBD1 (6 bases). V was trimmed by 5 bases and J by 4 bases, leaving 27 bases between them. This CDR3 is 19 amino acids long. Per germline, CDR1 SEHNR and CDR2 FQNEAQ (reference sequence). The DNA for the CDR3 is TGTGCCAGCAGCCCTATCCCGGGAAGGTCCACAGGGAGTTACAATGAGCAGTTCTTC. It translates to CASSPIPGRSTGSYNEQFF.

V and J are TRBV7-9 and TRBJ2-2; TRBD1 is a possible D gene (5 bases). Between the trimmed V and J ends, which lost 5 bases and 2 bases, there was a span of 6 bases. The CDR3 covers 13 residues. Germline CDR1 reads SEHNR; CDR2 reads FQNEAQ (reference sequence). CDR3 in DNA: TGTGCCAGCAGCGGACATAACACCGGGGAGCTGTTTTTT. Residues: CASSGHNTGELFF.

The table lists this clonotype with many counts. Because the CDR3 is missing its conserved closing phenylalanine or tryptophan, this is likely a read error. The rearrangement uses TRBV28 and TRBJ2-7, with D perhaps TRBD2 (6 bases). The length of the CDR3 is 11 residues. Germline CDR1 is MDHEN and CDR2 is SYDVKM. Trimming pared 4 bases from V and 7 bases from J, leaving 8 bases between. CDR3 sequence: CASSYAGEQYL. CDR3 bases: TGTGCCAGCAGTTACGCGGGGGAGCAGTACCTC.

This clonotype came up many times. The genes are TRBV6-1 and TRBJ2-7; 7 nucleotides line up with TRBD1. This CDR3 is built from 16 residues. V shed 5 bases and J 0 bases; nucleotides not matched to a gene: 10. From germline, CDR1 is MNHNS and CDR2 SASEGT. This CDR3 reads CASSPVGWDSSYEQYF. The CDR3 DNA is TGTGCCAGCAGTCCAGTTGGCTGGGACAGCTCCTACGAGCAGTACTTC.

This clonotype showed up just a few times. The V gene is TRBV19, the J gene TRBJ1-5, with D maybe TRBD1 (6 bases). Trimming pared 6 bases from V and 3 bases from J, leaving 15 bases between. There are 15 residues in the CDR3. CDR1 is LNHDA and CDR2 is SQIVND in the germline V gene (reference sequence). As DNA, the CDR3 is TGTGCCAGTAGCCCGAGGGGGGGGAACAATCAGCCCCAGCATTTT. It yields the protein CASSPRGGNNQPQHF.

This clonotype was detected ten times or more. The chain employs TRBV30 and TRBJ2-5; D ambiguous. CDR1 GTSNPN and CDR2 SVGIG come from the germline V gene (reference sequence). This CDR3 comprises 12 residues. The V and J ends lost 1 base and 4 bases respectively, with 7 bases between them. As DNA, the CDR3 is TGTGCCTGGAGTGGGCTTGGAGAGACCCAGTACTTC. Translating it yields CAWSGLGETQYF.

This clonotype was counted a few times. The chain uses TRBV10-3 and TRBJ2-3, with D possibly being TRBD2 (7 bases). CDR1 ENHRY and CDR2 SYGVKD come from the germline V gene. The CDR3 is 15 amino acids. V was clipped by 6 bases and J by 3 bases, with 16 bases between them. CDR3 in DNA: TGTGCCATCAGACGAGGGGGAGGGCCAACAGATACGCAGTATTTT. Amino acids: CAIRRGGGPTDTQYF.

Comment on this clonotype: A much larger clone sits a single nucleotide away, making a read error possible. V and J are TRBV10-3 and TRBJ2-3; 8 bases match TRBD2. The CDR3 has 15 residues. Trimming cost V 10 bases and J 6 bases; bases outside gene matches: 15. Germline-derived CDR1 and CDR2 are ENHRY and SYGVKD. As DNA, the CDR3 is TGTGCCACCGGTGACCTGACTAGCGATGGGGATACGCAGTATTTT. As protein: CATGDLTSDGDTQYF.

This clonotype has ten or more counts. The rearrangement uses TRBV27 and TRBJ2-1; D remains ambiguous. The ends were cut back, 7 bases at V and 9 bases at J, with 16 bases in the middle. CDR3 length equals 13 residues. Looked up from germline, CDR1 is MNHEY and CDR2 is SMNVEV (reference sequence). CDR3 sequence: CASTPGRSGEQFF. The CDR3, as DNA: TGTGCCAGCACCCCGGGCCGTTCGGGTGAGCAGTTCTTC.

This rearrangement joins TRBV13 to TRBJ2-1; 8 bases line up with TRBD2. V trimming: 1 base; J trimming: 6 bases; junction bases outside the gene matches: 17. Per the germline V gene, CDR1 is PRHDT and CDR2 is FYEKMQ (reference sequence). This CDR3 has 19 amino acids. CDR3 sequence: CASSLVRLAGYLSGNEQFF. The CDR3 DNA follows: TGTGCCAGCAGCTTAGTAAGGCTAGCGGGTTATCTTTCTGGCAATGAGCAGTTCTTC.

This clonotype appeared many times. The chain combines TRBV27 with TRBJ1-1; 8 bases agree with TRBD1. Germline CDR1 and CDR2: MNHEY and SMNVEV (reference sequence). The ends lost 5 bases at V and 3 bases at J; junction bases unmatched: 8. The CDR3 length is 15 residues. The CDR3 here is CASSPQGEGDTEAFF. CDR3 coding DNA: TGTGCCAGCAGTCCACAGGGGGAAGGGGACACTGAAGCTTTCTTT.